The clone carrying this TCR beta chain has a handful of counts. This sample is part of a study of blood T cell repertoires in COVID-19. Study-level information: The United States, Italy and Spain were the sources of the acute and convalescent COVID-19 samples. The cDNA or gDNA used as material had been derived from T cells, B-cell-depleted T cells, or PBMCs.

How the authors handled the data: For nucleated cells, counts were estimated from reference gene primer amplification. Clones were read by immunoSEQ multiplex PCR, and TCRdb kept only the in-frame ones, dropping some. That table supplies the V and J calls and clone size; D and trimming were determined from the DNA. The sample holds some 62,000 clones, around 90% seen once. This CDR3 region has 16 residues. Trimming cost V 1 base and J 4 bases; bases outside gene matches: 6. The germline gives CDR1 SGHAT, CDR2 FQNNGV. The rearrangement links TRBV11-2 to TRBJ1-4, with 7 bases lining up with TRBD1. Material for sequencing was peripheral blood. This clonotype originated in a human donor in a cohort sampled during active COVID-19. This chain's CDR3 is CASSLALRDSNEKLFF. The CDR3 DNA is TGTGCCAGCAGCTTAGCGCTCCGGGACAGTAATGAAAAACTGTTTTTT.